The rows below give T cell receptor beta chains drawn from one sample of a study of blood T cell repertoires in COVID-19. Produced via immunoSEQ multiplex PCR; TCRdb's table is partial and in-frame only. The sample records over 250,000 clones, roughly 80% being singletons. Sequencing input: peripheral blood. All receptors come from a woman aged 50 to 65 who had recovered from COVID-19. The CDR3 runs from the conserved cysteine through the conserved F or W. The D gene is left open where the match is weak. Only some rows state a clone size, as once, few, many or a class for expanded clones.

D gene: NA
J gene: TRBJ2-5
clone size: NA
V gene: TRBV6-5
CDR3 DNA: TGTGCCAGCAGTTACTCCGGAAACCAAAGGGGAGAGACCCAGTACTTC
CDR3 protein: CASSYSGNQRGETQYF

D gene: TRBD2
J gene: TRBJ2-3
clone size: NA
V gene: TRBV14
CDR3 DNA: TGTGCCAGTGCAACTAGCGGGAGACGAGATACGCAGTATTTT
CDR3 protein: CASATSGRRDTQYF

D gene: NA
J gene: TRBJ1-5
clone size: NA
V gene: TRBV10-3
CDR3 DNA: TGTGCCATCAGTGACCTCCAAAACAGGGGCAATCAGCCCCAGCATTTT
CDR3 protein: CAISDLQNRGNQPQHF

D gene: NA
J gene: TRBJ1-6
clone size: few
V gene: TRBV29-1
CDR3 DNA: TGCAGCGTGAGGGGGGGGGTAGGCTCACCCCTCCACTTT
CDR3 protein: CSVRGGVGSPLHF

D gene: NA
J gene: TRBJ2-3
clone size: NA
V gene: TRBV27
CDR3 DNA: TGTGCCAGCAGTTTTCCCCCGGGAGATACGCAGTATTTT
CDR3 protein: CASSFPPGDTQYF

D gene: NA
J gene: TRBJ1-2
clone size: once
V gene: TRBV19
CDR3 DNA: TGTGCCAGTTCAGGGGCGGAGGGCTACACCTTC
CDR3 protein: CASSGAEGYTF

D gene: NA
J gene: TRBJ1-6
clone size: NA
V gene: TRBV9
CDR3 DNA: TGTGCCAGCAGCGTAGGGGGCAGTAGAAGTAATTCACCCCTCCACTTT
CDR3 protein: CASSVGGSRSNSPLHF

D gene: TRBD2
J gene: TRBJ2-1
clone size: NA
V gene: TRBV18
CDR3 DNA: TGTGCCAGCTCACCACGTAGTCTAGCGGGGGACAATGAGCAGTTCTTC
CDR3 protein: CASSPRSLAGDNEQFF

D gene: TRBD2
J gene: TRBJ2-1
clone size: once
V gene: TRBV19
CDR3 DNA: TGTGCCAGTAGTAGGACTAGCGGGAGGTACAATGAGCAGTTCTTC
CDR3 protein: CASSRTSGRYNEQFF

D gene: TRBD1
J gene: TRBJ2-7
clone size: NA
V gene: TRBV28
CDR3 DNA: TGTGCCATCGACAGGGGCATCAAAGAGCAGTACTTC
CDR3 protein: CAIDRGIKEQYF

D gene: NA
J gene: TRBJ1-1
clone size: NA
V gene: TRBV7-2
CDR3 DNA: TGTGCCAGCAGCTTTACCAGGGTTATGAACACTGAAGCTTTCTTT
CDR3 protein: CASSFTRVMNTEAFF

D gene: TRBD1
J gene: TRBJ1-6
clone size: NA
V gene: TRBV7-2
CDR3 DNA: TGTGCCAGCAGCTTAGCGGGACAGGGGAATTCACCCCTCCACTTT
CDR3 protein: CASSLAGQGNSPLHF

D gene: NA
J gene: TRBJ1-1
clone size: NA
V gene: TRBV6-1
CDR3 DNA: TGTGCCAGCAGTGATCAGGCAAACACTGAAGCTTTCTTT
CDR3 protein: CASSDQANTEAFF

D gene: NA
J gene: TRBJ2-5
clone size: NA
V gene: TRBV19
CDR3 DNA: TGTGCCAGTAGTGGTGGCAGAACCATCCAAGAGACCCAGTACTTC
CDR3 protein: CASSGGRTIQETQYF

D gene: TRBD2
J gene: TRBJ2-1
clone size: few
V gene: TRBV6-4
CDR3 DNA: TGTGCCAGCAGTGCTCGCTTCTCCACTAGCGGGAGGGCCAATGAGCAGTTCTTC
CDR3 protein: CASSARFSTSGRANEQFF

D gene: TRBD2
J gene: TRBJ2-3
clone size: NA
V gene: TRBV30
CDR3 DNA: TGTGCCTGGAAACTAGCGGGATTAACAGATACGCAGTATTTT
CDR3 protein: CAWKLAGLTDTQYF

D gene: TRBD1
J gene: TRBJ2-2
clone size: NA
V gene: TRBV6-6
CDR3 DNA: TGTGCCAGCAGTTACGACAGGGTCGGGGAGCTGTTTTTT
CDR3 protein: CASSYDRVGELFF

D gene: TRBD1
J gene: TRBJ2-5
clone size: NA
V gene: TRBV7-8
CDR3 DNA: TGTGCCAGCAGCCCAAGACAGGGTTCAGAGACCCAGTACTTC
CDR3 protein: CASSPRQGSETQYF

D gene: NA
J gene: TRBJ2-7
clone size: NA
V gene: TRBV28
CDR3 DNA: TGTGCCAGCAGCGGGGGACGTCTTCCCTACGAGCAGTACTTC
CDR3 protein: CASSGGRLPYEQYF

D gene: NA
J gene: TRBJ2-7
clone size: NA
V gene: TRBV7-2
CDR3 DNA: TGTGCCAGCAGCCACGTGGGGCCCCCCTACGAGCAGTACTTC
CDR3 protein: CASSHVGPPYEQYF

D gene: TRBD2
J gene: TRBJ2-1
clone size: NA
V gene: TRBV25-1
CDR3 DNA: TGTGCCAGTACCGGGACTAGCGGGATATATGAGCAGTTCTTC
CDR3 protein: CASTGTSGIYEQFF

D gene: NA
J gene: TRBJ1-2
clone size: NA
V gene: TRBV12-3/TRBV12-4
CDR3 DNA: TGTGCCAGCAGTTTATTGGGCGTGTACGGCTACACCTTC
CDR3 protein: CASSLLGVYGYTF

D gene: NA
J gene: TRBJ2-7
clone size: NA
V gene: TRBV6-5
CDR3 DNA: TGTGCCAGCAGTCAAAACGGGGTCTCCTACGAGCAGTACTTC
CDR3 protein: CASSQNGVSYEQYF

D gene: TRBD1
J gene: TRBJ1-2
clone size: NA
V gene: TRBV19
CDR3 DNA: TGTGCCAGTAGGAGAACAGGGGCTAACTATGGCTACACCTTC
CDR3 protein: CASRRTGANYGYTF

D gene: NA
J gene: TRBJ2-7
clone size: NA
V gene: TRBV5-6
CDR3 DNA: TGTGCCAGCAGCCCGGGATTCTACGAGCAGTACTTC
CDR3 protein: CASSPGFYEQYF

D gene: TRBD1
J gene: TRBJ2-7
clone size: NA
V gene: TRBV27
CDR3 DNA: TGTGCCAGCAGCAGAACAGGGGGAACCTACGAGCAGTACTTC
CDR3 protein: CASSRTGGTYEQYF

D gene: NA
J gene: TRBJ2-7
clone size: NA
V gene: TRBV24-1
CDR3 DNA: TGTGCCACCTCCTCGGACACAACCCACGAGCAGTACTTC
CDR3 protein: CATSSDTTHEQYF

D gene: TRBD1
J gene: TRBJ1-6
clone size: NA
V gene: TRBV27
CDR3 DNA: TGTGCCAGCAGTTGGCGAGGGACAGGGGGTTCACCCCTCCACTTT
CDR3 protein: CASSWRGTGGSPLHF

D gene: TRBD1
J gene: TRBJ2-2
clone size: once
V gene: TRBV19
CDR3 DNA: TGTGCCACGCGACAGGGGAACACCGGGGAGCTGTTTTTT
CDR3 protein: CATRQGNTGELFF

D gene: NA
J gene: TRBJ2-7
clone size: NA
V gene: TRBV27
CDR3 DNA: TGTGCCAGCAGTTACAAAGGGGGGGACGAGCAGTACTTC
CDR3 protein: CASSYKGGDEQYF

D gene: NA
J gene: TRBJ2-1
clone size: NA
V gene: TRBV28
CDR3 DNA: TGTGCCAGCACCCAGGTTTCGCGGGGGCTCGATGAGCAGTTCTTC
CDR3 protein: CASTQVSRGLDEQFF

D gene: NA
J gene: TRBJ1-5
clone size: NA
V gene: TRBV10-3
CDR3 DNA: TGTGCCATCAGTAACCTCGACAGTGGCAATCAGCCCCAGCATTTT
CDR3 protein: CAISNLDSGNQPQHF

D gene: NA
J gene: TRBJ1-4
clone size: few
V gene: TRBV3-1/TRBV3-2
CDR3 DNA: TGTGCCAGCAGCAGGGGGACTAATGAAAAACTGTTTTTT
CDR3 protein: CASSRGTNEKLFF

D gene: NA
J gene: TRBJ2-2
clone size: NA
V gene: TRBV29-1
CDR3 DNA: TGCAGCGTTGTCGCGGTAGCGGAGACCGGGGAGCTGTTTTTT
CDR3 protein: CSVVAVAETGELFF

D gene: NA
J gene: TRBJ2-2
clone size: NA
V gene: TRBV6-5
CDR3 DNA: TGTGCCAGCAGTTTTTCGGGGGTGATGGCCGGGGAGCTGTTTTTT
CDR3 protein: CASSFSGVMAGELFF

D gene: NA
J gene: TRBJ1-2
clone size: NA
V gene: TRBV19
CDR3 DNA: TGTGCCAGTACCGAAGCGCCAGGGGTAGGCGGCTACACCTTC
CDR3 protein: CASTEAPGVGGYTF

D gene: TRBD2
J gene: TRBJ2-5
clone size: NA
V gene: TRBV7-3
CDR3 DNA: TGTGCCAGCAGCTTAACCGGGACTAGCTCGCGGGAGACCCAGTACTTC
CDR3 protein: CASSLTGTSSRETQYF

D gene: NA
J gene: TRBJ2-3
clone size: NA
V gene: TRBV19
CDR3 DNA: TGTGCCAGTAGTATACTTCGGGCGGGACCCGGGGCAGATACGCAGTATTTT
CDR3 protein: CASSILRAGPGADTQYF

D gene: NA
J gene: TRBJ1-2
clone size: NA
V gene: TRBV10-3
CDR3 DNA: TGTGCCATCAGGCTGTCAGGGCAACACTATGGCTACACCTTC
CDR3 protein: CAIRLSGQHYGYTF

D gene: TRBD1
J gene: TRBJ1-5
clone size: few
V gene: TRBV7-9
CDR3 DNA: TGTGCCAGCAGCCAAGACAGGGCAGGTCAGCCCCAGCATTTT
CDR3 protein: CASSQDRAGQPQHF

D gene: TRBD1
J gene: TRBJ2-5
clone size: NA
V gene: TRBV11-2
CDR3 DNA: TGTGCCAGCAGCTTGACAGGGGCCCTCGGGACCCAGTACTTC
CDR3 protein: CASSLTGALGTQYF

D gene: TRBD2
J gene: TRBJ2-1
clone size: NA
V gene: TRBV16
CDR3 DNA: TGTGCCAGCAGCCAATCCTTAGCGGGAGCTAACAATGAGCAGTTCTTC
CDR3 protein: CASSQSLAGANNEQFF

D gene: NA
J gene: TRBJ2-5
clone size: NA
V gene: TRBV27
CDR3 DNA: TGTGCCAGCAGTTTGGTATCCGGGGACTTGGAGACCCAGTACTTC
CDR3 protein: CASSLVSGDLETQYF

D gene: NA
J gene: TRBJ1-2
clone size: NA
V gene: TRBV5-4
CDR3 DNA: TGTGCCAGCAGCCAGGACAGTAACTATGGCTACACCTTC
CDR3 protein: CASSQDSNYGYTF

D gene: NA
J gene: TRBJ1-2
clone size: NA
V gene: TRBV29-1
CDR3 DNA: TGCAGCGTCGAGAGACAGAGCTATGGCTACACCTTC
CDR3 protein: CSVERQSYGYTF

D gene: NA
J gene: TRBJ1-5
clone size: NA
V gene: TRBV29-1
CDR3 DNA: TGCAGCGTCTCAGGGAAGGATCAGCCCCAGCATTTT
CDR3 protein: CSVSGKDQPQHF

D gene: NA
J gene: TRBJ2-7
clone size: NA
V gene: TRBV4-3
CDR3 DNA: TGCGCCAGCAGCCAAGATTCAAGGGGCGAGCAGTACTTC
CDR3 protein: CASSQDSRGEQYF

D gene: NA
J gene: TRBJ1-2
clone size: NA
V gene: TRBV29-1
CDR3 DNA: TGCAGCGGCACGGAGGGCTACACCTTC
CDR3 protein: CSGTEGYTF

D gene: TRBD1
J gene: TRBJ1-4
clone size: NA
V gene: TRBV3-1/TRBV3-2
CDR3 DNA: TGTGCCAGCAGCCAAGAGGGGGGACAGGGGCCTAATGAAAAACTGTTTTTT
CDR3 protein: CASSQEGGQGPNEKLFF